The 6 T cell receptor beta chains below were found in one sample sequenced in a study of T cell changes during pregnancy in multiple sclerosis. TCRdb's copy holds only in-frame clones and misses some; the assay was immunoSEQ multiplex PCR. Among 10,000 to 15,000 clones, just under 95% were seen once, and the ten largest hold under 0.3%. Specimen: CD4+ T cells from peripheral blood mononuclear cells, collected before pregnancy. These receptors originate from a female donor with multiple sclerosis, enrolled in a pregnancy study.

J is TRBJ2-2 and V is TRBV4-1; D is uncertain. CDR1 and CDR2 from the germline V gene are MGHRA and YSYEKL. The CDR3 length is 12 residues. V was pared by 1 base and J by 7 bases, with 4 bases between. CDR3 nucleotide sequence: TGCGCCAGCAGCCAAGTCCACGGGGAGCTGTTTTTT. Translation gives CASSQVHGELFF.

The rearrangement joins TRBV7-9 to TRBJ1-1, with D possibly matching TRBD1 (5 bases). Trimming pared 7 bases from V and 8 bases from J, leaving 11 bases between. The V gene's germline CDR1 is SEHNR and CDR2 FQNEAQ (reference sequence). This CDR3 spans 11 amino acids. In nucleotides, the CDR3 is TGTGCCAGCATCGAGCACAGGGAAGCTTTCTTT. Translating it yields CASIEHREAFF.

The chain carries TRBV6-5 and TRBJ1-1, with D tentatively TRBD1 (5 bases). Trimming took 2 bases from V and 4 from J, leaving 11 bases between them. The germline V gene has CDR1 MNHEY and CDR2 SVGAGI. This CDR3 region has 14 residues. The CDR3 loop is CASSYQGLGTEAFF. In nucleotides, the CDR3 is TGTGCCAGCAGTTACCAGGGTCTCGGCACTGAAGCTTTCTTT.

V usage is TRBV5-1 and J usage is TRBJ2-7; 16 bases match TRBD2. CDR1 SGHRS and CDR2 YFSETQ come from the germline V gene. This CDR3 has 16 amino acids. J was trimmed by 7 bases and V by 8 bases; bases with no gene match: 12. The CDR3 region is CASAGLAGGDPREQYF. The DNA of the CDR3 is TGCGCCAGTGCGGGACTAGCGGGGGGGGACCCTAGGGAGCAGTACTTC.

V gene TRBV7-6 combines with J gene TRBJ2-7, with 9 bases lining up with TRBD1. Germline CDR1 and CDR2: SGHVS and FNYEAQ. Trimming at V came to 4 bases and at J to 7 bases, leaving 11 bases not matched to a gene. CDR3 length: 15 residues. CDR3 loop: CASSSLTGGFYEQYF. The CDR3 DNA reads as TGTGCCAGCAGCTCCCTGACAGGGGGATTCTATGAGCAGTACTTC.

The chain recombines TRBV12-2 with TRBJ2-3; TRBD2 reflects the table's D call only, with no check against the DNA. TRBV12-2 is termed a pseudogene. The CDR3 runs to 17 residues. Here the CDR3 reads CASRLGWETDLTDTQYF. The CDR3 region has the DNA TGTGCAAGTCGCTTAGGCTGGGAGACCGATCTCACAGATACGCAGTATTTT.